This T cell receptor (beta chain) came from a study of T-cell reconstitution after alpha-beta-depleted transplantation in children. The TCRbeta library was prepared with unique molecular identifiers. TCRdb itself ran the PCR reads through MiXCR, one entry per CDR3 protein. This sample carries 250,000 to 300,000 distinct CDR3 sequences, roughly a tenth of them seen once, and the ten largest clones take approximately 7%. This CDR3 contains 16 residues. Germline CDR1 reads SGHRS; CDR2 reads YFSETQ. V was trimmed by 2 bases and J by 2 bases, leaving 17 bases between them. The material sequenced was PBMCs, taken before TCRalphabeta/CD19-depleted stem cell transplant. The sequence derives from a boy under three years old with acute myeloid leukemia, due to receive a stem cell transplant. The chain is built from TRBV5-1 and TRBJ2-7; the D gene is possibly TRBD2 (5 bases). The CDR3 region is CASSLTMSGLPYEQYF. The CDR3 bases are TGCGCCAGCAGCTTAACAATGAGTGGACTCCCCTACGAGCAGTACTTC.